These 4 T cell receptor beta chains originate from one sample sequenced in a study of beta chain features in type 1 diabetes. Study-wide results and limits: Moderately but significantly shorter TCRB CDR3s were found in Type 1 diabetes patients in all four CD4+ subsets.

The whole isolated RNA underwent reverse transcription, so sequencing captured expressed TCRB transcripts. The table came from immunoSEQ multiplex PCR; TCRdb's copy has only in-frame clones and leaves some out. The sample consists of 300,000 to 400,000 clones, roughly 14% of them appearing once. Their target antigens are unknown. Specimen: naive CD4+ T cells from blood. Every receptor here comes from a young woman with type 1 diabetes.

This clone was counted a few times. V and J are TRBV7-2 and TRBJ2-1; a weak D match, TRBD2 (6 bases). The CDR3 length is 15 residues. V was pared by 1 base and J by 1 base, with 8 bases between. The germline CDR1 and CDR2 sequences are SGHTA and FQGNSA. The CDR3 reads CASSLESGSYNEQFF. The CDR3 DNA is TGTGCCAGCAGCTTAGAGAGCGGGTCCTACAATGAGCAGTTCTTC.

The chain links TRBV7-9 to TRBJ1-5; possibly TRBD1 for D (5 bases). Trimming left V 3 bases short and J 5 bases short, with 11 bases between. The germline CDR1 and CDR2 sequences are SEHNR and FQNEAQ (reference sequence). This CDR3 region has 14 residues. In DNA form, the CDR3 reads TGTGCCAGCAGCTTCGGGGGGGGTTATCAGCCCCAGCATTTT. As protein: CASSFGGGYQPQHF.

Only a few counts were recorded for this clone. The chain has TRBV6-6 and TRBJ2-5, with 8 bases that match TRBD1. CDR1 and CDR2 (germline): MNHNY, SVGAGI (reference sequence). The CDR3 length is 13 residues. J lost 4 bases, V lost 5 bases, and 3 bases had no gene match. The DNA for the CDR3 is TGTGCCAGCAGTGGACAGGGTGTAGAGACCCAGTACTTC. Its protein is CASSGQGVETQYF.

The chain uses TRBV25-1 and TRBJ2-1; 11 bases align to TRBD2. V was pared by 1 base and J by 6 bases, with 8 bases of the junction left unmatched. This CDR3 spans 17 amino acids. Germline V CDR1 and CDR2: MGHDK, SYGVNS. CDR3: CASSELGGLAESNEQFF. For the CDR3, the DNA is TGTGCCAGCAGTGAATTAGGGGGACTAGCGGAATCCAATGAGCAGTTCTTC.